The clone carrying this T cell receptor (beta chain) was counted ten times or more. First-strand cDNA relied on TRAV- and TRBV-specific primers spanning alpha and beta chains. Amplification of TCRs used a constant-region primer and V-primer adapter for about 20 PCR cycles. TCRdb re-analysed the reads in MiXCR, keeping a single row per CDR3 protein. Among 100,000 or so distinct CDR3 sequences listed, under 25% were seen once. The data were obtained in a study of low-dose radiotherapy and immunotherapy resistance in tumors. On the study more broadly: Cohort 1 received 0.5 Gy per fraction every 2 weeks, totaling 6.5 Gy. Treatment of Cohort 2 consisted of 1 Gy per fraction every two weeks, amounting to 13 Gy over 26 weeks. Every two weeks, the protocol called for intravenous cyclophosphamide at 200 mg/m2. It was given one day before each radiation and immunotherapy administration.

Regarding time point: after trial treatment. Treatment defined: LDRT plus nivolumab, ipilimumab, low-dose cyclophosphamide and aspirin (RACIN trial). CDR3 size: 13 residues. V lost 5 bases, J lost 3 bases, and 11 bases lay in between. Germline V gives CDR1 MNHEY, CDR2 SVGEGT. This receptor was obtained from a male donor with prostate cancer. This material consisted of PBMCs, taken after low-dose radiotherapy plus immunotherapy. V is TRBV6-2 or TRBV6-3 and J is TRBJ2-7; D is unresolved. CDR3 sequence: CASSRQAGYEQYF. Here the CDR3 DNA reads TGTGCCAGCAGTAGGCAGGCCGGCTACGAGCAGTACTTC.